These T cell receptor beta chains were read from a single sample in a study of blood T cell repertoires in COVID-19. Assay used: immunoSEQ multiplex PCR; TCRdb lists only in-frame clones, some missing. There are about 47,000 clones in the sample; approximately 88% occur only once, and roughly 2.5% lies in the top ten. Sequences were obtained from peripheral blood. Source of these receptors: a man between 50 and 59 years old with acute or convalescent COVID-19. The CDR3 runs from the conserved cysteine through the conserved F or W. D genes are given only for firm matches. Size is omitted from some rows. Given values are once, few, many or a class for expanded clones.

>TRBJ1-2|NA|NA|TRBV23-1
TGCGCCAGCAGTCACCATTGTCCCGGGAGAAGCAGCCATGGCTACACCTTC
CASSHHCPGRSSHGYTF
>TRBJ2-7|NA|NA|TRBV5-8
TGTGCCAGCACAGGGTTGGAAGAGTACGAGCAGTACTTC
CASTGLEEYEQYF
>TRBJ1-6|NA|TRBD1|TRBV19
TGTGCCAGTACCGGGACAGCGAGGTCGAATTCACCCCTCCACTTT
CASTGTARSNSPLHF
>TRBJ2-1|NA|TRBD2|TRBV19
TGTGCCAGTAGCATACCGGGACTAGCGTTCGATGAGCAGTTCTTC
CASSIPGLAFDEQFF
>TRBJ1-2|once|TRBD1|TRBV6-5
TGTGCCAGCACCAGGGGGTCCAGAGCTAACTATGGCTACACCTTC
CASTRGSRANYGYTF
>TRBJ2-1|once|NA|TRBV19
TGTGCCAGTAGTATATCCGGTGAGCAGTTCTTC
CASSISGEQFF
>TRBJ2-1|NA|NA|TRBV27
TGTGCCAGCAGTTTAGCGACAGGAATATACAATGAGCAGTTCTTC
CASSLATGIYNEQFF
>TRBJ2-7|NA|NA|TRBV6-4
TGTGCCAGCAGTGACTCGCAGCGGAGCTCCTACGAGCAGTACTTC
CASSDSQRSSYEQYF
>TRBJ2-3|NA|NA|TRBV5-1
TGCGCCAGCGGCCCAGGTAATGTGGGCGGGCCAGATACGCAGTATTTT
CASGPGNVGGPDTQYF
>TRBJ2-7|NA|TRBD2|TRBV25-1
TGTGCCAGCAACCAGCGGGAGTACGAGCAGTACTTC
CASNQREYEQYF
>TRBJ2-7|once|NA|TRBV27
TGTGCCAGCAGTTCCGACTTACCGGCACCCTACTACGAGCAGTACTTC
CASSSDLPAPYYEQYF
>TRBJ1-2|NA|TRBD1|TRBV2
TGTGCCAGCAGGGCGACAGGGGACAACTATGGCTACACCTTC
CASRATGDNYGYTF
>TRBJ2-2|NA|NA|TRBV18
TGTGCCAGCTCACCATCAGGTCCACAAACCGGGGAGCTGTTTTTT
CASSPSGPQTGELFF
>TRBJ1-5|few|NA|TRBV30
TGTGCCTGGAGGGCGGGGGGGCCCCAGCATTTT
CAWRAGGPQHF
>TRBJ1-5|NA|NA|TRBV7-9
TGTGCCAGCAGCTTAGGAGCGCAGCCCCAGCATTTT
CASSLGAQPQHF
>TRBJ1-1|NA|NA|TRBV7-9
TGTGCCAGCAGCTTGGAGTATTTTGGGGGCGGGAACACTGAAGCTTTCTTT
CASSLEYFGGGNTEAFF